Listed below are T cell receptor beta chains from one sample, sequenced in a study of cytomegalovirus exposure and HLA in healthy donors. The method was immunoSEQ multiplex PCR; TCRdb's version includes in-frame clones alone and lacks a portion of them. The sample yields roughly 67,000 clones, roughly 73% seen once. Specimen: PBMCs. These receptors were taken from a man aged 35 to 55 in good health and CMV-seronegative. Both conserved end residues are trimmed from each CDR3. Fields, in order: D gene, clone size, V gene, CDR3 protein. The D gene is left open where the match is weak. The size entry is marked missing in some rows and otherwise reads once, few, many or a size class.

D gene: TRBD1
clone size: NA
V gene: TRBV20-1
CDR3 protein: AGQGLGGYT

D gene: TRBD2
clone size: NA
V gene: TRBV18
CDR3 protein: ASSPPGGDPRYNEQF

D gene: NA
clone size: NA
V gene: TRBV4-2
CDR3 protein: ASSQGLSNQPQH

D gene: TRBD1
clone size: NA
V gene: TRBV28
CDR3 protein: ASSGRTGGYQPQH

D gene: TRBD2
clone size: NA
V gene: TRBV2
CDR3 protein: AGGGRETQY

D gene: TRBD1
clone size: NA
V gene: TRBV28
CDR3 protein: ASSRPGTVYEQY

D gene: NA
clone size: NA
V gene: TRBV11-2
CDR3 protein: ASSLYSSYEQY

D gene: NA
clone size: NA
V gene: TRBV11-2
CDR3 protein: ASSRDTYGYT

D gene: TRBD1
clone size: once
V gene: TRBV6-5
CDR3 protein: ASRVTGVYGYT

D gene: NA
clone size: NA
V gene: TRBV29-1
CDR3 protein: SVWTALYGYT

D gene: TRBD1
clone size: NA
V gene: TRBV7-9
CDR3 protein: ASSRGQGSKQNTEAF

D gene: NA
clone size: NA
V gene: TRBV15
CDR3 protein: ATSTGAGANVLT

D gene: TRBD1
clone size: NA
V gene: TRBV9
CDR3 protein: ASSARPGQGYQETQY

D gene: TRBD2
clone size: NA
V gene: TRBV5-4
CDR3 protein: ASSLVAGNGGGELF

D gene: TRBD1
clone size: NA
V gene: TRBV6-5
CDR3 protein: ASSPPGQGYGYT

D gene: TRBD2
clone size: medium-sized
V gene: TRBV5-4
CDR3 protein: ASSFASGSSYEQY

D gene: NA
clone size: NA
V gene: TRBV2
CDR3 protein: ASSERGGGSPLH

D gene: TRBD1
clone size: NA
V gene: TRBV10-2
CDR3 protein: ASNGAGGRTDTQY

D gene: TRBD1
clone size: medium-sized
V gene: TRBV5-4
CDR3 protein: ASSLWDRVDEQF

D gene: TRBD2
clone size: NA
V gene: TRBV11-1
CDR3 protein: ASSLGAQSGGVYNEQF

D gene: TRBD2
clone size: NA
V gene: TRBV5-5
CDR3 protein: ASTQSGGLAGLYPQY

D gene: NA
clone size: NA
V gene: TRBV7-9
CDR3 protein: ASSSIQGNQPQH

D gene: NA
clone size: NA
V gene: TRBV18
CDR3 protein: ASSPNALGVIGTEAF

D gene: NA
clone size: once
V gene: TRBV7-6
CDR3 protein: ASTQGGGGPGTGELF

D gene: TRBD2
clone size: NA
V gene: TRBV2
CDR3 protein: ASKGKAGASYEQY

D gene: TRBD1
clone size: once
V gene: TRBV13
CDR3 protein: ASSLLTGPGTEAF

D gene: TRBD1
clone size: NA
V gene: TRBV28
CDR3 protein: ASSAPGDRVAGELF

D gene: NA
clone size: NA
V gene: TRBV18
CDR3 protein: ASSPPTGSTDTQY